This T cell receptor beta chain was identified during a study of blood T cell repertoires in COVID-19. Profiling relied on immunoSEQ multiplex PCR, and the TCRdb table lists in-frame clones only, not all of them. The sample has approximately 300,000 clones; roughly 90% are singletons. Participant-given clinical history determined each cohort assignment. V shed 7 bases and J shed 2 bases, with 11 bases lying between them. There are 13 residues in the CDR3. In germline, CDR1 is SNHLY, CDR2 FYNNEI. The chain is built from TRBV2 and TRBJ1-1; a weak D match, TRBD1 (6 bases). This TCR derives from a man in his 60s who had recovered from COVID-19. The sequenced sample consisted of PBMCs or T cells enriched from blood (not recorded which). CDR3 bases: TGTGCCAGCAAGGGGGATCTTAACACTGAAGCTTTCTTT. This encodes CASKGDLNTEAFF.